These T cell receptor beta chains were read from a single sample in a study of blood T cell repertoires in COVID-19. Sequencing was performed with immunoSEQ multiplex PCR; in TCRdb, only in-frame clones are kept and a portion is missing. The repertoire has around 99,000 clones, 89% of them found once; the top ten carry more than 4.5%. Input material: peripheral blood. The receptor source for this set is a middle-aged man with active or convalescent COVID-19. CDR3s include the opening cysteine and the closing phenylalanine or tryptophan.

V: TRBV7-2
J: TRBJ2-5
CDR3: CASSRGTGQGETQYF

V: TRBV6-5
J: TRBJ2-7
CDR3: CASSYSIPGSSYEQYF

V: TRBV6-2/TRBV6-3
J: TRBJ2-5
CDR3: CASSRGTIQETQYF

V: TRBV7-9
J: TRBJ1-2
CDR3: CASSYSVSGDYGYTF

V: TRBV11-2
J: TRBJ2-1
CDR3: CASSSLGSSYNEQFF

V: TRBV6-5
J: TRBJ1-4
CDR3: CASSSQGAPGEKLFF

V: TRBV7-3
J: TRBJ1-1
CDR3: CASSSGQLNTEAFF

V: TRBV6-5
J: TRBJ1-5
CDR3: CASTSQGANQPQHF

V: TRBV28
J: TRBJ2-7
CDR3: CASSSPTTSGRVYEQYF

V: TRBV2
J: TRBJ2-5
CDR3: CASSGQGMGETQYF

V: TRBV19
J: TRBJ2-4
CDR3: CASSIGGRGGTVAKNIQYF

V: TRBV7-3
J: TRBJ2-2
CDR3: CASSHTGTGMDTGELFF

V: TRBV6-2/TRBV6-3
J: TRBJ1-1
CDR3: CASSYEGPEAFF

V: TRBV28
J: TRBJ2-3
CDR3: CASTSGAGGPNTQYF

V: TRBV25-1
J: TRBJ1-2
CDR3: CASSLTGSSGYGYTF

V: TRBV3-1/TRBV3-2
J: TRBJ2-1
CDR3: CASSPLSFASEQFF

V: TRBV6-2/TRBV6-3
J: TRBJ1-1
CDR3: CASSYTGLAFF

V: TRBV7-3
J: TRBJ2-2
CDR3: CASSQGPSGELFF

V: TRBV3-1/TRBV3-2
J: TRBJ1-1
CDR3: CASTPQGGTEAFF

V: TRBV27
J: TRBJ2-7
CDR3: CASGRGLSYEQYF

V: TRBV27
J: TRBJ2-6
CDR3: CASSRDSLATSGANVLTF

V: TRBV10-3
J: TRBJ2-7
CDR3: CAISGWEGYEQYF

V: TRBV30
J: TRBJ1-2
CDR3: CAWGTGTGNYGYTF

V: TRBV10-2
J: TRBJ2-3
CDR3: CASSSGTSGTDTQYF

V: TRBV5-1
J: TRBJ1-6
CDR3: CASSLGSGNSPLHF

V: TRBV28
J: TRBJ1-2
CDR3: CASSLSNYGYTF

V: TRBV28
J: TRBJ2-3
CDR3: CASRGAGKGTDTQYF

V: TRBV3-1/TRBV3-2
J: TRBJ1-4
CDR3: CASSQGGLANEKLFF

V: TRBV28
J: TRBJ1-6
CDR3: CASDRKGSPLHF

V: TRBV7-6
J: TRBJ2-1
CDR3: CASSPTGTSAGVLYNEQFF

V: TRBV5-1
J: TRBJ2-7
CDR3: CASSPDGDYEQYF

V: TRBV6-2/TRBV6-3
J: TRBJ2-2
CDR3: CASSYSPQTGPKGDTGELFF

V: TRBV19
J: TRBJ2-2
CDR3: CASSIRRENTGELFF

V: TRBV2
J: TRBJ1-3
CDR3: CASKLRDSATNTIYF

V: TRBV27
J: TRBJ2-5
CDR3: CASSPKGQGNLQETQYF

V: TRBV5-1
J: TRBJ1-1
CDR3: CASLGQGNTEAFF

V: TRBV12-3/TRBV12-4
J: TRBJ2-7
CDR3: CASSFSTGYQYF

V: TRBV12-3/TRBV12-4
J: TRBJ2-1
CDR3: CASSLEGVVQFF

V: TRBV28
J: TRBJ1-1
CDR3: CASRAHWLNTEAFF

V: TRBV18
J: TRBJ2-2
CDR3: CASSPIDTNTGELFF

V: TRBV30
J: TRBJ2-7
CDR3: CAWTVGAGVAQYF